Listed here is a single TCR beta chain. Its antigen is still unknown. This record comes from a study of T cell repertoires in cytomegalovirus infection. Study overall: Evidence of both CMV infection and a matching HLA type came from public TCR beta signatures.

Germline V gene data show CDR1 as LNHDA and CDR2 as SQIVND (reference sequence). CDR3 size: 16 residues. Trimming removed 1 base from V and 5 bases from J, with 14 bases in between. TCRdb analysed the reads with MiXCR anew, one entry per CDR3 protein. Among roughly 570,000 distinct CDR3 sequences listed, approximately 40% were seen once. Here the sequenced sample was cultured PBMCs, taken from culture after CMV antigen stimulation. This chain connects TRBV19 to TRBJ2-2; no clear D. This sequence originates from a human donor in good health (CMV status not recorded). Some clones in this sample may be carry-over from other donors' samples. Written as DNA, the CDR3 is TGTGCCAGTAGTATAGCGACACCCGTTGGGACCGGGGAGCTGTTTTTT. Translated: CASSIATPVGTGELFF.